What follows describes a single TCR beta chain. What it binds is not known. Ophthalmopathy patients all had a Clinical Activity Score of at least 3, a NOSPECS grade of at least 4 and disease under 3 months old. The germline V and J ends were trimmed by 4 bases and 7 bases, with 16 bases remaining between them. Germline assignment: CDR1 SGHDN and CDR2 FVKESK. There are 14 residues in the CDR3. The sample originates from a study of T cells in Graves' hyperthyroidism and ophthalmopathy. Study information: Sampling of peripheral blood happened at initial diagnosis, prior to any treatment. Study-wide results and caveats: Most thyroid clonotypes expanded above 0.001 were also detected in blood.

TCR beta CDR3 sequences were amplified from RNA transcripts. HTBI primers drove first-round RT-PCR of the TCR CDR3. TCRdb analysed the multiplex PCR reads with MiXCR anew, one entry per CDR3 protein. Among some 350,000 distinct CDR3 sequences listed, roughly 13% were seen once. The sequencing sample was made of blood. This sequence joins TRBV14 and TRBJ1-2; no clear D. The sequence derives from a woman in her 40s with Graves' ophthalmopathy. CDR3 nucleotide sequence: TGTGCCAGCAGCCCGACCCTCTCCATCGGTGGCTACACCTTC. It translates to CASSPTLSIGGYTF.